A single sample is the source of the 32 T cell receptor beta chains below, sequenced in a study of T cell clones after liver transplantation (dated 2019 in TCRdb). To prepare the library, the immunoSEQ multiplex PCR assay was applied. The immuneACCESS repertoire file appears here via TCRdb, limited to in-frame rearrangements. These files lack a portion of the clones; in checked studies, under half of the deficit traces to unresolved V genes, and the cause of the others is not known. The sample includes 25,000 to 35,000 clones, with around 94% observed a single time. Together, the top ten hold 20% to 30% of the sample. The sample consisted of CD8+ T cells from blood, taken 12 months after liver transplant. Source of these receptors: a human patient who received a liver transplant. After a transplant, some of the T cells may come from the graft donor.

The V call is TRBV6-5, the J call TRBJ2-3; D is perhaps TRBD2 (6 bases). Trimming cost V 0 bases and J 1 base, with 8 bases left between them. In germline, CDR1 is MNHEY, CDR2 SVGAGI. The CDR3 loop spans 15 amino acids. Written as DNA, the CDR3 is TGTGCCAGCAGTTACTCGGCTAGCGGCACAGATACGCAGTATTTT. It specifies CASSYSASGTDTQYF.

The chain couples TRBV18 to TRBJ2-3, with D possibly TRBD2 on 6 matching bases. V lost 8 bases to trimming and J lost 0 bases, with 15 bases between them. CDR3 length: 15 amino acids. CDR1 and CDR2 from the germline V gene are KGHSH and LQKENI. The CDR3 bases are TGTGCCAGCCCTCCTGCGGGAACTAGCACAGATACGCAGTATTTT. Translating gives CASPPAGTSTDTQYF.

The V and J genes are TRBV27 and TRBJ2-1, with 12 bases lining up with TRBD2. Germline assignment: CDR1 MNHEY and CDR2 SMNVEV (reference sequence). The J segment lost 2 bases and the V segment lost 2 bases, leaving 4 bases of the junction unmatched. This CDR3 comprises 17 residues. The CDR3 sequence: CASSLETSGSTYNEQFF. The CDR3 bases are TGTGCCAGCAGTTTAGAGACTAGCGGGAGTACCTACAATGAGCAGTTCTTC.

The V call is TRBV7-9, the J call TRBJ2-4; no reliable D call. Germline CDR1 SEHNR, CDR2 FQNEAQ (reference sequence). Deletions cut 1 base from V and 4 bases from J, with 14 bases between. This CDR3 comprises 16 residues. CDR3 residues: CASSLDGRSSKNIQYF. The CDR3 region has the DNA TGTGCCAGCAGCTTAGACGGCCGCAGTTCTAAAAACATTCAGTACTTC.

The chain uses TRBV7-9 and TRBJ1-1, with 7 bases lining up with TRBD1. The CDR3 loop spans 13 amino acids. Germline V gene data show CDR1 as SEHNR and CDR2 as FQNEAQ (reference sequence). V dropped 5 bases and J dropped 4; count of bases not matched to a gene: 4. This chain's CDR3 is CASSPQGSTEAFF. In DNA form, the CDR3 reads TGTGCCAGCAGCCCACAGGGGAGCACTGAAGCTTTCTTT.

V and J are TRBV5-1 and TRBJ2-1, with 12 bases matching TRBD2. This CDR3 is built from 16 residues. V was pared by 3 bases and J by 5 bases, with 6 bases of the junction left unmatched. Germline V CDR1 and CDR2: SGHRS, YFSETQ. CDR3 sequence (DNA): TGCGCCAGCAGCTCCCTAGCGGGAGGGCTCCACAATGAGCAGTTCTTC. It yields the protein CASSSLAGGLHNEQFF.

The CDR3, as DNA: TGCGCCAGCACTTTGACTAGCGGGCAAGAGACCCAGTACTTC. It yields the protein CASTLTSGQETQYF. The gene calls are TRBV10-1 and TRBJ2-5, with TRBD2 identical over 10 bases. CDR1 and CDR2 (germline): WNHNN, SYGVQD (reference sequence). This CDR3 contains 14 residues. Unmatched junction bases numbered 4, after V lost 7 bases and J lost 2 bases.

V is TRBV4-3 and J is TRBJ2-5; a possible D gene is TRBD2 (7 bases). Germline CDR1 and CDR2: LGHNA and YSLEER. Trimming removed 1 base from V and 5 bases from J, with 14 bases in between. The CDR3 runs to 15 residues. CDR3 loop: CASSQVQGRVETQYF. The CDR3 DNA follows: TGCGCCAGCAGCCAAGTCCAGGGGAGGGTGGAGACCCAGTACTTC.

The CDR3 DNA reads TGTGCCAGCGAGGCAGGGGGCGTTACCGGGGAGCTGTTTTTT. Protein: CASEAGGVTGELFF. This chain uses TRBV7-9 with TRBJ2-2; TRBD1 aligns across 8 bases. V lost 8 bases, J lost 5 bases, and 7 bases stayed unmatched. The CDR3 sequence is 14 residues long. Germline assignment: CDR1 SEHNR and CDR2 FQNEAQ (reference sequence).

The genes are TRBV27 and TRBJ2-7; D ambiguous. V was trimmed by 1 base and J by 1 base, leaving 5 bases between them. The CDR3 has 13 amino acids. Germline loops: CDR1 MNHEY, CDR2 SMNVEV (reference sequence). DNA for the CDR3: TGTGCCAGCAGTTTATTCAGGTCCTACGAGCAGTACTTC. As protein: CASSLFRSYEQYF.

This clone showed up just once. The chain combines TRBV11-2 with TRBJ2-7; 11 bases fit TRBD1. Trimming cost V 4 bases and J 0 bases; bases outside gene matches: 8. CDR1 and CDR2 (germline): SGHAT, FQNNGV. The length of the CDR3 is 17 residues. This CDR3 is CASSSPSGTGGSYEQYF. As DNA, the CDR3 is TGTGCCAGCAGCTCCCCATCCGGGACAGGGGGCTCCTACGAGCAGTACTTC.

The J gene is TRBJ2-3, the V gene TRBV5-1; the match to TRBD2 covers 10 bases. This CDR3 spans 17 amino acids. Germline V gene lookup returns CDR1 SGHRS and CDR2 YFSETQ. V lost 1 base, J lost 6 bases, and 11 bases stayed unmatched. The CDR3 DNA is TGCGCCAGCAGCTTGTTAGGAGGACTAGCGGTGACGGATACGCAGTATTTT. It yields the protein CASSLLGGLAVTDTQYF.

In this sample, this clone turned up once. V gene TRBV30 combines with J gene TRBJ2-7, with 11 bases lining up with TRBD1. The CDR3 runs to 14 residues. Germline values: CDR1 GTSNPN, CDR2 SVGIG (reference sequence). Trimming took 4 bases from V and 2 from J; bases not matched to a gene: 4. The CDR3 bases are TGTGCCTGGAACCCGGGACAGGGGGCCTACGAGCAGTACTTC. Translation: CAWNPGQGAYEQYF.

The rearrangement uses TRBV7-9 and TRBJ2-7; TRBD2 agrees at 8 bases. V shed 5 bases and J 3 bases; nucleotides not matched to a gene: 9. Germline V gene lookup returns CDR1 SEHNR and CDR2 FQNEAQ (reference sequence). The CDR3 spans 15 residues. The CDR3 loop is CASSGRGAGVYEQYF. For the CDR3, the DNA is TGTGCCAGCAGCGGCCGTGGAGCGGGAGTCTACGAGCAGTACTTC.

Here the CDR3 DNA reads TGTGCCAGCAGTTTATCCCGGAGGTACGAGCAGTACTTC. Its protein product is CASSLSRRYEQYF. The V gene is TRBV27, the J gene TRBJ2-7; TRBD2 is a possible D gene (5 bases). The CDR3 consists of 13 residues. The germline CDR1 and CDR2 sequences are MNHEY and SMNVEV (reference sequence). Trimming shortened V by 0 bases and J by 4 bases, and 7 bases separated the two germline ends.

The rearrangement uses TRBV6-5 and TRBJ1-1; no definite D call. Germline loops: CDR1 MNHEY, CDR2 SVGAGI. The CDR3 totals 15 residues. V dropped 3 bases and J dropped 0 bases, with 11 bases sitting between them. The CDR3 protein is CASSYGPQMNTEAFF. The DNA for the CDR3 is TGTGCCAGCAGTTATGGTCCACAGATGAACACTGAAGCTTTCTTT.

A remark on this clone: The sample has other DNA sequences that encode this CDR3 too. This chain joins TRBV9 and TRBJ2-1; possible D gene TRBD2, 6 bases. The germline V gene encodes CDR1 SGDLS and CDR2 YYNGEE. Deletions cut 0 bases from V and 3 bases from J, with 10 bases between. The CDR3 runs to 15 residues. This chain's CDR3 is CASSVAGDIYNEQFF. The CDR3 DNA reads as TGTGCCAGCAGCGTAGCGGGAGACATCTACAATGAGCAGTTCTTC.

The chain joins TRBV29-1 to TRBJ2-5; the D gene is possibly TRBD2 (5 bases). The CDR3 length is 12 residues. Deletions cut 7 bases from V and 5 bases from J, with 14 bases between. Germline V lookup: CDR1 SQVTM, CDR2 ANQGSEA. The CDR3 DNA reads as TGCAGCGCTCTCGGACTTGCGGAGACCCAGTACTTC. Translated: CSALGLAETQYF.

The V and J genes are TRBV2 and TRBJ1-1; possible D gene TRBD1, 5 bases. The germline V gene has CDR1 SNHLY and CDR2 FYNNEI. The CDR3 has 15 residues. V shed 6 bases and J shed 1 base, with 15 bases lying between them. CDR3 protein: CASRITVDRNTEAFF. The CDR3, as DNA: TGTGCCAGCAGAATAACTGTAGACAGGAACACTGAAGCTTTCTTT.

Written as DNA, the CDR3 is TGTGCCAGTAGTGCTAGCGAGTCCTACGAGCAGTACTTC. It encodes CASSASESYEQYF. The rearrangement links TRBV19 to TRBJ2-7; D is possibly TRBD2 (6 bases). The CDR3 sequence is 13 residues long. V shed 5 bases and J shed 1 base, with 9 bases lying between them. The germline V gene has CDR1 LNHDA and CDR2 SQIVND (reference sequence).

The genes are TRBV6-5 and TRBJ2-5; perhaps TRBD2 as D (6 bases). Germline CDR1 MNHEY, CDR2 SVGAGI. The V gene lost 9 bases and the J gene lost 5 bases, with 16 bases spanning the gap. The CDR3 length is 13 residues. CDR3 coding DNA: TGTGCCAGTAAACGGAGGGCCTGGGAGACCCAGTACTTC. Encoded protein: CASKRRAWETQYF.

The J gene is TRBJ2-1, the V gene TRBV5-1; 7 positions match TRBD2. CDR1 SGHRS and CDR2 YFSETQ come from the germline V gene. V gave up 4 bases and J gave up 2 bases; unmatched junction bases: 6. The CDR3 totals 15 residues. DNA for the CDR3: TGCGCCAGCAGCCACCGGGACTACCCCTACAATGAGCAGTTCTTC. Translated: CASSHRDYPYNEQFF.

This clone was seen more than once but under ten times. This chain connects TRBV7-9 to TRBJ2-1; D perhaps matches TRBD2 (6 bases). V was clipped by 8 bases and J by 4 bases, with 12 bases between them. The CDR3 totals 13 residues. The V gene's germline CDR1 is SEHNR and CDR2 FQNEAQ (reference sequence). CDR3 amino acids: CASRRGDYNEQFF. In nucleotides, the CDR3 is TGTGCCAGCCGGCGCGGGGATTACAATGAGCAGTTCTTC. Filled out from reference TRBV7-9 and TRBJ2-1, the complete variable domain reads DTGVSQNPRHKITKRGQNVTFRCDPISEHNRLYWYRQTLGQGPEFLTYFQNEAQLEKSRLLSDRFSAERPKGSFSTLEIQRTEQGDSAMYLCASRRGDYNEQFFGPGTRLTVL.

This chain connects TRBV7-9 to TRBJ2-1; 13 positions match TRBD2. CDR3 length: 17 amino acids. Germline CDR1 and CDR2: SEHNR and FQNEAQ (reference sequence). With V trimmed by 6 bases and J by 0 bases, 5 bases remained unmatched. The CDR3 loop reads CASSSGTSGNSYNEQFF. Written as DNA, the CDR3 is TGTGCCAGCAGTTCCGGGACTAGCGGGAACTCCTACAATGAGCAGTTCTTC.

In DNA form, the CDR3 reads TGTGCCAGCAGTTATTCGGCCTCTGGGGCCAACGTCCTGACTTTC. As protein: CASSYSASGANVLTF. The chain has TRBV6-5 and TRBJ2-6; D is unresolved. Germline V CDR1 and CDR2: MNHEY, SVGAGI. This CDR3 spans 15 amino acids. V was shortened by 3 bases and J by 0 bases, with 6 bases between the two germline ends.

This clone was observed a single time. This chain connects TRBV15 to TRBJ2-5; D remains ambiguous. Trimming pared 3 bases from V and 4 bases from J, leaving 9 bases between. The CDR3 sequence is 13 residues long. The V gene's germline CDR1 is LNHNV and CDR2 YYDKDF (reference sequence). The CDR3 sequence: CATSSSVLETQYF. CDR3 nucleotide sequence: TGTGCCACCAGCAGCTCGGTTTTAGAGACCCAGTACTTC.

This clone was counted a single time. The J gene is TRBJ1-2, the V gene TRBV9; possibly TRBD1 for D (5 bases). This CDR3 contains 14 residues. CDR1 SGDLS and CDR2 YYNGEE come from the germline V gene. Trimming removed 2 bases at V and 10 bases at J, with 18 bases between. The CDR3 region is CASSVGGNTDDYTF. The CDR3 DNA reads as TGTGCCAGCAGCGTCGGGGGGAACACCGATGACTACACCTTC.

The chain joins TRBV14 to TRBJ1-4; D gene unclear. Germline values: CDR1 SGHDN, CDR2 FVKESK. Trimming pared 4 bases from V and 3 bases from J, leaving 15 bases between. The CDR3 contains 16 residues. The CDR3 reads CASSPIVDGSNEKLFF. Here the CDR3 DNA reads TGTGCCAGCAGCCCCATCGTGGACGGGTCTAATGAAAAACTGTTTTTT.

This chain connects TRBV7-2 to TRBJ1-1; TRBD1 aligns across 7 bases. V lost 4 bases to trimming and J lost 3 bases; unmatched junction nucleotides: 5. Per germline, CDR1 SGHTA and CDR2 FQGNSA. This CDR3 has 14 residues. The CDR3 sequence is CASSYRQGHTEAFF. The CDR3, as DNA: TGTGCCAGCAGCTATCGACAGGGTCACACTGAAGCTTTCTTT.

The rearrangement links TRBV14 to TRBJ2-7, with D possibly TRBD1 on 6 matching bases. From germline, CDR1 is SGHDN and CDR2 FVKESK. The germline V and J ends were trimmed by 4 bases and 7 bases, with 17 bases remaining between them. This CDR3 comprises 14 residues. The CDR3 DNA reads TGTGCCAGCAGCCCCGGGACAAACCTTCTTGAGCAGTACTTC. Residues: CASSPGTNLLEQYF.

The rearrangement uses TRBV5-4 and TRBJ2-7; D ambiguous. Trimming took off 2 bases at V and 5 bases at J, with 8 bases between the two ends. Germline-derived CDR1 and CDR2 are SGHNT and YYREEE (reference sequence). The CDR3 length is 12 residues. CDR3 amino acids: CASSFRFHEQYF. In DNA form, the CDR3 reads TGTGCCAGCAGCTTCAGGTTCCACGAGCAGTACTTC.

The gene calls are TRBV28 and TRBJ2-7; 7 nucleotides line up with TRBD2. V was clipped by 3 bases and J by 7 bases; unmatched bases: 12. Germline CDR1 is MDHEN and CDR2 is SYDVKM. CDR3 size: 15 residues. The CDR3 is CASSFSGRASTEQYF. Here the CDR3 DNA reads TGTGCCAGCAGTTTTTCGGGGAGGGCCAGTACGGAGCAGTACTTC.